Sequencing of this T cell receptor beta chain was carried out in a study of identical twins. Study-level findings and limits: It was cross-sectional statistical analysis, not following the same donors, that the conclusions relied on.

A word on this clonotype: What it binds is unknown.

Each CDR3 protein is one row after TCRdb ran MiXCR on the 5' RACE reads. The data contain roughly 500,000 distinct CDR3 sequences, around 20% of them singletons. The CDR3 covers 14 residues. Deletions cut 2 bases from V and 2 bases from J, with 10 bases between. CDR1 KGHSH and CDR2 LQKENI come from the germline V gene. This sample was also put to use in a study of T cells expressing NK-cell markers.

J is TRBJ2-7 and V is TRBV18, with D possibly being TRBD1 or TRBD2 (5 bases each). The sequenced sample consisted of CD4+ T cells sorted from blood. The sequence came from a woman aged 18-30 years in good health. CDR3 sequence (DNA): TGTGCCAGCTCACCAGGGACGCGAGCCTACGAGCAGTACTTC. Its protein product is CASSPGTRAYEQYF.